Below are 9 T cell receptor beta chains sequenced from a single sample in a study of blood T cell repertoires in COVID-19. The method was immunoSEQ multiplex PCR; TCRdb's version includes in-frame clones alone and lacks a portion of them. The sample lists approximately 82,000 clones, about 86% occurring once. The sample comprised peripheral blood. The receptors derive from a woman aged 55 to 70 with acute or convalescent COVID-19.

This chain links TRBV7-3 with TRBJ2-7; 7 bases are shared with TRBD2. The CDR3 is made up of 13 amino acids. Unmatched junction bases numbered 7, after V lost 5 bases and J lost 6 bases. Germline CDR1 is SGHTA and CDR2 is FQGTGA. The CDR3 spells CASSRGTKSEQYF. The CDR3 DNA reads TGTGCCAGCAGCCGAGGGACTAAAAGCGAGCAGTACTTC.

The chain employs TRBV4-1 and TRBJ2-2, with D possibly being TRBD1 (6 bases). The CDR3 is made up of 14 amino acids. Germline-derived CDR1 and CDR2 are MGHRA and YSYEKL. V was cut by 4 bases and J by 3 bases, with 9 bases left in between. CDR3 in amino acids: CASSLNRDTGELFF. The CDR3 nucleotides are TGCGCCAGCAGCCTTAACAGGGACACCGGGGAGCTGTTTTTT.

The CDR3 bases are TGTGCCTGGACCAGGGGACCGTCTTACATGAACACTGAAGCTTTCTTT. This sequence encodes CAWTRGPSYMNTEAFF. The chain is built from TRBV30 and TRBJ1-1; D possibly corresponds to TRBD1 (6 bases). Germline values: CDR1 GTSNPN, CDR2 SVGIG (reference sequence). Trimming took 4 bases from V and 0 from J, leaving 18 bases between them. There are 16 residues in the CDR3.

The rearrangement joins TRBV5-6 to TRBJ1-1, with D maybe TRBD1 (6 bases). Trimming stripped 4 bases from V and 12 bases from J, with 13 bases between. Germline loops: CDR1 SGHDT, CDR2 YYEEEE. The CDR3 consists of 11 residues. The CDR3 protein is CASSPTGRTFF. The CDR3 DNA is TGTGCCAGCAGCCCGACAGGCCGGACTTTCTTT. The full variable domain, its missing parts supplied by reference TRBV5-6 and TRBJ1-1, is DAGVTQSPTHLIKTRGQQVTLRCSPKSGHDTVSWYQQALGQGPQFIFQYYEEEERQRGNFPDRFSGHQFPNYSSELNVNALLLGDSALYLCASSPTGRTFFGQGTRLTVV.

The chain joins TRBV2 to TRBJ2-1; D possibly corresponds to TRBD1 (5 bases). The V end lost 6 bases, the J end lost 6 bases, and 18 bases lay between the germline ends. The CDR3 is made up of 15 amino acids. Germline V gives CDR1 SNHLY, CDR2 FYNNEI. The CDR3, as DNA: TGTGCCAGCAGGGAGACAGCTACAATAGTCAATGAGCAGTTCTTC. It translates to CASRETATIVNEQFF.

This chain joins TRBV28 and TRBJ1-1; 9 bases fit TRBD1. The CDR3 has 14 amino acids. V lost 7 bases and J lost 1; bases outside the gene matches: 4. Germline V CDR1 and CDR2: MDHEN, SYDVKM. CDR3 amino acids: CASIIQGANTEAFF. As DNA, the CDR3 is TGTGCCAGCATTATACAGGGGGCGAACACTGAAGCTTTCTTT. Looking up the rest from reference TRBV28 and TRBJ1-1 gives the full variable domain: DVKVTQSSRYLVKRTGEKVFLECVQDMDHENMFWYRQDPGLGLRLIYFSYDVKMKEKGDIPEGYSVSREKKERFSLILESASTNQTSMYLCASIIQGANTEAFFGQGTRLTVV.

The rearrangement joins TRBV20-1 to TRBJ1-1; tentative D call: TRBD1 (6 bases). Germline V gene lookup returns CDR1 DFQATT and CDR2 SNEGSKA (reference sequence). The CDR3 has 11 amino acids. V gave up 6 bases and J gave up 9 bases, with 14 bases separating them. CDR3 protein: CSAQGPIQAFF. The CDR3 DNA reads TGCAGTGCCCAGGGGCCCATTCAAGCTTTCTTT.

The CDR3 DNA sequence: TGTGCCAGCATTCAGGACAGGCTTGGAAGGGGCTATGGCTACACCTTC. Translating gives CASIQDRLGRGYGYTF. The chain has TRBV2 and TRBJ1-2; 7 positions agree with TRBD1. This CDR3 is 16 amino acids long. The germline gives CDR1 SNHLY, CDR2 FYNNEI. Trimming cost V 7 bases and J 4 bases; bases outside gene matches: 15.

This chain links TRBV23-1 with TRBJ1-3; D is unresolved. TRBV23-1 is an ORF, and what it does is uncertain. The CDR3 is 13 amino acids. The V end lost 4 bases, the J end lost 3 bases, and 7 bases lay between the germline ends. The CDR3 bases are TGCGCCAGCAGTCGGAGTTTTGGAAACACCATATATTTT. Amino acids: CASSRSFGNTIYF.